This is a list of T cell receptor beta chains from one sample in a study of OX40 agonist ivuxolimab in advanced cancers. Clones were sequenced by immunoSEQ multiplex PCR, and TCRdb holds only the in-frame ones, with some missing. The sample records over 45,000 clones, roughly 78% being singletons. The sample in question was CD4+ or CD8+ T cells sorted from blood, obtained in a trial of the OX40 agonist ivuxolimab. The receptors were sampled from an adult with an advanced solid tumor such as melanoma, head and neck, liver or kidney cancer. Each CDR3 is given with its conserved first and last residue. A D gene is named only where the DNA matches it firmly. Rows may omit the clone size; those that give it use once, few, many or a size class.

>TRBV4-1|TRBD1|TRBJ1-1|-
CASSQDRMGQTWAFF
TGCGCCAGCAGCCAAGATCGAATGGGACAGACGTGGGCTTTCTTT
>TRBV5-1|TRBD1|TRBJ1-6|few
CASSTGTGGNSPLHF
TGCGCCAGCAGCACCGGAACAGGGGGTAATTCACCCCTCCACTTT
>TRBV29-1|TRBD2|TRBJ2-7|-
CSGGGANTYEQYF
TGCAGTGGCGGGGGGGCCAATACCTACGAGCAGTACTTC
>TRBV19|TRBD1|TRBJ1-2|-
CASRPRQGVNYGYTF
TGTGCCAGTAGGCCTAGACAGGGGGTTAACTATGGCTACACCTTC
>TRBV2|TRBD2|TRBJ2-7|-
CASSVGTSGNSYEQYF
TGTGCCAGCAGTGTTGGGACTAGCGGGAACTCCTACGAGCAGTACTTC
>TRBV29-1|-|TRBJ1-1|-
CSATEGGGGTEAFF
TGCAGCGCCACCGAGGGGGGAGGGGGCACTGAAGCTTTCTTT
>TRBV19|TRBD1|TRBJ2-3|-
CASSFSGTGAADTQYF
TGTGCCAGTAGTTTCTCCGGGACAGGTGCAGCAGATACGCAGTATTTT
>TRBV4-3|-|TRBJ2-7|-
CASSQGIAGEQYF
TGCGCCAGCAGCCAAGGCATCGCAGGCGAGCAGTACTTC
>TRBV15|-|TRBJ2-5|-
CATSRGSAEETQYF
TGTGCCACCAGCAGGGGCAGCGCTGAAGAGACCCAGTACTTC
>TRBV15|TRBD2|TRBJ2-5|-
CATSLEVAGGLVETQYF
TGTGCCACCAGCCTCGAAGTAGCGGGAGGGCTCGTCGAGACCCAGTACTTC
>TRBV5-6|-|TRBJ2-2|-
CASSFWVQYPRRELFF
TGTGCCAGCAGCTTCTGGGTCCAGTACCCTAGGCGGGAGCTGTTTTTT
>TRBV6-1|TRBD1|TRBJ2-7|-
CASSEAKFPGQGSTYEQYF
TGTGCCAGCAGTGAAGCCAAGTTCCCCGGACAGGGATCAACCTACGAGCAGTACTTC
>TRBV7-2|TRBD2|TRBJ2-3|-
CASSERGGTSTDTQYF
TGTGCCAGCAGCGAGCGCGGGGGAACTAGCACAGATACGCAGTATTTT
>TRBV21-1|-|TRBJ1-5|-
CASSKARRSTNQPQHF
TGTGCCAGCAGCAAAGCCCGGCGGTCCACCAATCAGCCCCAGCATTTT
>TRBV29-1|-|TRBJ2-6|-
CSVETVSGANVLTF
TGCAGCGTTGAAACGGTCTCTGGGGCCAACGTCCTGACTTTC
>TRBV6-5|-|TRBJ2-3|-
CASSYDPTDTQYF
TGTGCCAGCAGTTACGATCCCACAGATACGCAGTATTTT
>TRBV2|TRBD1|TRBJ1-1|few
CASSTGTVNTEAFF
TGTGCCAGCAGTACCGGGACAGTAAACACTGAAGCTTTCTTT
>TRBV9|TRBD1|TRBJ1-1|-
CASSPRTGLDTEAFF
TGTGCCAGCAGCCCTCGGACAGGGCTTGACACTGAAGCTTTCTTT
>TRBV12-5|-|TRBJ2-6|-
CASGLLGGDSGANVLTF
TGTGCTAGTGGTTTGCTAGGAGGGGACTCTGGGGCCAACGTCCTGACTTTC
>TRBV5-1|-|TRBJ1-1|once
CASSIGTNTEAFF
TGCGCCAGCAGCATCGGAACGAACACTGAAGCTTTCTTT
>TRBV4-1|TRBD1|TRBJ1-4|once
CASSHSLRQGGEKLFF
TGCGCCAGCAGCCATTCTCTCAGACAGGGGGGTGAAAAACTGTTTTTT
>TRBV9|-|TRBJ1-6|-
CASSPRPNSPLHF
TGTGCCAGCAGCCCCCGACCAAATTCACCCCTCCACTTT
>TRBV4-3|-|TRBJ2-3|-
CASSQLARTSTDTQYF
TGCGCCAGCAGCCAACTAGCGCGCACTAGCACAGATACGCAGTATTTT
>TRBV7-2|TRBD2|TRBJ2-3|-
CASSSAIAGVSPYF
TGTGCCAGCAGTTCCGCGATAGCGGGGGTCTCCCCGTATTTT
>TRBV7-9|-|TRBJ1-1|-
CASSFPTPTGAFF
TGTGCCAGCAGCTTCCCCACCCCAACGGGGGCTTTCTTT
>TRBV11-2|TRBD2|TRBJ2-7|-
CASSLPSGGYEQYF
TGTGCCAGCAGCTTGCCTAGCGGGGGGTACGAGCAGTACTTC